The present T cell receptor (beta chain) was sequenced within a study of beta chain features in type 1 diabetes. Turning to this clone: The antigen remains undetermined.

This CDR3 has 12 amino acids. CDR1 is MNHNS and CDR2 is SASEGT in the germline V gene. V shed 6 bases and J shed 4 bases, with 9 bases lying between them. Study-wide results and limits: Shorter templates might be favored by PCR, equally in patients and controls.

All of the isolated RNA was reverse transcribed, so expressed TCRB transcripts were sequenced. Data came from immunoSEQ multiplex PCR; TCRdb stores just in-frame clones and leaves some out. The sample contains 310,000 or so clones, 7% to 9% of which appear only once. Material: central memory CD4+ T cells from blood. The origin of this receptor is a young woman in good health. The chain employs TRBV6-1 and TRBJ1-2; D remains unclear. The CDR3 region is CASSRGFYGYTF. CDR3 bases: TGTGCCAGCAGCCGGGGATTCTATGGCTACACCTTC.